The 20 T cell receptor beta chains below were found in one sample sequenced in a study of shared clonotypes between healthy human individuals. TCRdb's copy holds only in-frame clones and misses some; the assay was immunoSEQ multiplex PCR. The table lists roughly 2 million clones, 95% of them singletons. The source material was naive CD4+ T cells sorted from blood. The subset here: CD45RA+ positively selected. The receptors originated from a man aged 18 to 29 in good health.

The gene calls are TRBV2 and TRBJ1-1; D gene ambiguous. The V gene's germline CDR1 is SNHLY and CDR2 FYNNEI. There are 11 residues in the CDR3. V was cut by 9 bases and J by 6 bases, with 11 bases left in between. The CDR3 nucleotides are TGTGCCAGAGCTCTGAGCTCTGAAGCTTTCTTT. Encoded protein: CARALSSEAFF.

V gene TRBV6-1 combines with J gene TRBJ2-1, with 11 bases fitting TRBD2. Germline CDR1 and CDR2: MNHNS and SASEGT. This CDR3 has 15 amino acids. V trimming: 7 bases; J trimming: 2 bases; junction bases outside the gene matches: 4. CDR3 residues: CASISSGGAYNEQFF. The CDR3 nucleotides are TGTGCCAGCATTAGTAGCGGGGGGGCCTACAATGAGCAGTTCTTC.

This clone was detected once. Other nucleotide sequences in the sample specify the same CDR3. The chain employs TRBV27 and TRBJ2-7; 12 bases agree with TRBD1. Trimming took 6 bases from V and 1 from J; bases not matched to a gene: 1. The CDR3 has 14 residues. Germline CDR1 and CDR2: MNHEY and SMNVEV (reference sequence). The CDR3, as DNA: TGTGCCAGCAGGGGACAGGGGGCATCCTACGAGCAGTACTTC. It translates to CASRGQGASYEQYF.

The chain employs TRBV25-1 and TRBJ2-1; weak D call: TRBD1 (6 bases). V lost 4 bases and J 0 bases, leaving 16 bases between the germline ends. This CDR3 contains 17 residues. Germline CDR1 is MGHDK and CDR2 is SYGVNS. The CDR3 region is CASSGYGTPSSYNEQFF. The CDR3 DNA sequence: TGTGCCAGCAGTGGATACGGGACACCAAGCTCCTACAATGAGCAGTTCTTC.

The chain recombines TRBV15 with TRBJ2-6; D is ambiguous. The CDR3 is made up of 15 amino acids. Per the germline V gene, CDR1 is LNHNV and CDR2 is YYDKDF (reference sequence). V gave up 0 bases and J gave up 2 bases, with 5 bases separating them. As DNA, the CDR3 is TGTGCCACCAGCAGAGAAGGGACTGGGGCCAACGTCCTGACTTTC. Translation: CATSREGTGANVLTF.

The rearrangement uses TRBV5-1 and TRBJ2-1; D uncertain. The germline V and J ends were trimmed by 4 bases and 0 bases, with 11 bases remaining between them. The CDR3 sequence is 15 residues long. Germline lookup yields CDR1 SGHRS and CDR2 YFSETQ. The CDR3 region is CASSPTVTSYNEQFF. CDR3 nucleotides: TGCGCCAGCAGCCCGACTGTTACCTCCTACAATGAGCAGTTCTTC.

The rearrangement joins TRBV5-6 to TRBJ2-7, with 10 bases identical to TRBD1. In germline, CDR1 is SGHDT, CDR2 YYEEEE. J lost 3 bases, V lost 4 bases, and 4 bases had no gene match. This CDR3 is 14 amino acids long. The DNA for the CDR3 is TGTGCCAGCAGCCGGGACAGGGGTGTCTACGAGCAGTACTTC. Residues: CASSRDRGVYEQYF.

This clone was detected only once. CDR3 DNA sequence: TGTGCCAGCTCAAAACTTTGGGTTAGCGGGAGGACAGATACGCAGTATTTT. Its protein is CASSKLWVSGRTDTQYF. The chain couples TRBV18 to TRBJ2-3; 10 bases map to TRBD2. V gave up 5 bases and J gave up 3 bases; unmatched junction bases: 11. The germline gives CDR1 KGHSH, CDR2 LQKENI. The CDR3 runs 17 residues.

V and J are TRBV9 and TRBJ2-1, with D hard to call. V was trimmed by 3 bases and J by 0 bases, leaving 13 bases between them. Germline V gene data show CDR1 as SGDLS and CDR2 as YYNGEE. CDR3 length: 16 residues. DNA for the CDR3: TGTGCCAGCAGCGCCCCCAACCCGGTCTCCTACAATGAGCAGTTCTTC. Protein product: CASSAPNPVSYNEQFF.

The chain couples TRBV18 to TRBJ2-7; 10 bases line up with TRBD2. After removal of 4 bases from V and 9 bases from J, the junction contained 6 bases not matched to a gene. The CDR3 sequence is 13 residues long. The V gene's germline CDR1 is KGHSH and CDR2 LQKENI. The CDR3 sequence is CASSLMTSGSQYF. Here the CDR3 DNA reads TGTGCCAGCTCACTAATGACTAGCGGGTCGCAGTACTTC. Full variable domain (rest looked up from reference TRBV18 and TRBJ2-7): NAGVMQNPRHLVRRRGQEARLRCSPMKGHSHVYWYRQLPEEGLKFMVYLQKENIIDESGMPKERFSAEFPKEGPSILRIQQVVRGDSAAYFCASSLMTSGSQYFGPGTRLTVT.

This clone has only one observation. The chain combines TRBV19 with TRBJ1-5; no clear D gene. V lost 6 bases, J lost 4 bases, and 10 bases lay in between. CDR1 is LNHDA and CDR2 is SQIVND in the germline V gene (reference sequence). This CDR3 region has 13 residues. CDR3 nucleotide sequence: TGTGCCAGTAGCCCCCGGCAGAATCAGCCCCAGCATTTT. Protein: CASSPRQNQPQHF.

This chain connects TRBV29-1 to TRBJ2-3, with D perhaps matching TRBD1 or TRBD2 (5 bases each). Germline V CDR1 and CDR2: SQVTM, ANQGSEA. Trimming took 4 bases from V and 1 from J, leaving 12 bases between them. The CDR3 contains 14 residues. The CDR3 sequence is CSVAGTRGTDTQYF. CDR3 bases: TGCAGCGTTGCTGGGACGCGGGGCACAGATACGCAGTATTTT.

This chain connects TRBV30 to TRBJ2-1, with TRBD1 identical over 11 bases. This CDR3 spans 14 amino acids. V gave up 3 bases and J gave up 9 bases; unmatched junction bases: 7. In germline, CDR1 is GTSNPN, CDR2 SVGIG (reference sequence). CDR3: CAWSQRTGGIEQFF. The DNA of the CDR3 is TGTGCCTGGAGCCAGAGGACAGGGGGCATTGAGCAGTTCTTC.

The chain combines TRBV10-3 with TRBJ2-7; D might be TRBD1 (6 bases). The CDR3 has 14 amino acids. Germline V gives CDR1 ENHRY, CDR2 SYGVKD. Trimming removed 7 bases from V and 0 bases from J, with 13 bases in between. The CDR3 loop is CAINRDISSYEQYF. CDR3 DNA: TGTGCCATCAACCGGGACATAAGCTCCTACGAGCAGTACTTC.

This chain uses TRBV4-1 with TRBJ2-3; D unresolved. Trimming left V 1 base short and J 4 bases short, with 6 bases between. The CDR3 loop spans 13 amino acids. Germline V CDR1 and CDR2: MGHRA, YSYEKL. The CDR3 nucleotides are TGCGCCAGCAGCCAAGGATATGCAGATACGCAGTATTTT. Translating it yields CASSQGYADTQYF.

The DNA of the CDR3 is TGTGCCAGCAGCTTGGACCCAGGGAGACCTGAAGCTTTCTTT. This sequence encodes CASSLDPGRPEAFF. The chain links TRBV5-4 to TRBJ1-1; possible D gene TRBD1, 5 bases. V lost 0 bases to trimming and J lost 6 bases, with 12 bases between them. CDR1 and CDR2 from the germline V gene are SGHNT and YYREEE (reference sequence). The CDR3 is made up of 14 amino acids.

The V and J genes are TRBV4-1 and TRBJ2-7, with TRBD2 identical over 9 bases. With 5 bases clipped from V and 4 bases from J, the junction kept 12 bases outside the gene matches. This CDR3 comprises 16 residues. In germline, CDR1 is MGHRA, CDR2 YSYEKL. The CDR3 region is CASSLGGGTSLYEQYF. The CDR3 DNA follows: TGCGCCAGCAGCTTGGGTGGGGGGACTAGCCTATACGAGCAGTACTTC.

Here the CDR3 reads CASSLTPGTGEQYF. The CDR3 DNA is TGCGCCAGCAGCTTGACCCCCGGGACAGGCGAGCAGTACTTC. This sequence joins TRBV5-1 and TRBJ2-7, with 8 positions matching TRBD1. With 1 base clipped from V and 6 bases from J, the junction kept 6 bases outside the gene matches. From germline, CDR1 is SGHRS and CDR2 YFSETQ. The CDR3 is 14 residues long.

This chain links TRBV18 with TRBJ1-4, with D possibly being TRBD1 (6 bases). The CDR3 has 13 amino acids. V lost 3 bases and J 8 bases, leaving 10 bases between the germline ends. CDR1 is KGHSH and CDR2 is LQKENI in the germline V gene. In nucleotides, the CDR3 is TGTGCCAGCTCACCGGAAGGGGGGGAAAAACTGTTTTTT. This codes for CASSPEGGEKLFF.

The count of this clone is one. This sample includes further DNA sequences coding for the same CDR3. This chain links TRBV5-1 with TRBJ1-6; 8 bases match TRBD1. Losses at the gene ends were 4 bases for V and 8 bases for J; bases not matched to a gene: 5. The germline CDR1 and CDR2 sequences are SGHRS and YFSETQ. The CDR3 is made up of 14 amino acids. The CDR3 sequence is CASSLGQDYSPLHF. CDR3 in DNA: TGCGCCAGCAGCCTGGGACAGGACTATTCACCCCTCCACTTT.